Detailed here is one T cell receptor (beta chain). The antigen is undetermined. The method was immunoSEQ multiplex PCR; TCRdb's version includes in-frame clones alone and lacks a portion of them. The table has some 120,000 clones, 65% to 85% seen once. The data were taken from a study of radiation and T cells in renal cell carcinoma. Study-level information: Nephrectomy followed 15 Gy stereotactic body radiation by 4 weeks.

Germline CDR1 LNHDA, CDR2 SQIVND (reference sequence). This CDR3 has 17 residues. Trimming stripped 1 base from V and 0 bases from J, with 15 bases between. Study results and limitations: No pretreatment tumor biopsies were available for baseline clonotypes. In blood, top tumor clones expanded by 2 weeks, shrinking by 4.

The time point was: blood 2 weeks post-SBRT. Treatment indicated: 15 Gy SBRT to primary tumor, nephrectomy 4 weeks later. After SBRT, blood was collected at 2 and 4 weeks, plus baseline. The chain recombines TRBV19 with TRBJ1-1, with D uncertain. This sequence was found in a man aged 45-60 years with renal cell carcinoma. Material: blood, obtained from a patient whose treatment included radiotherapy and nephrectomy. The CDR3 nucleotides read TGTGCCAGTAGTATAGCACGGTGGAGCCTTATGAACACTGAAGCTTTCTTT. This translates into CASSIARWSLMNTEAFF.